The clone carrying this T cell receptor (beta chain) was observed once. What it binds is not known. TCRdb keeps only in-frame clones here, not all; method: immunoSEQ multiplex PCR. Here the sample spans about 350,000 clones, 80% to 90% being singletons. The ends lost 2 bases at V and 5 bases at J; junction bases unmatched: 8. CDR3 length equals 17 residues. Germline CDR1 MNHEY, CDR2 SMNVEV (reference sequence). The sample originates from a study of Ad26.COV2.S vaccination and SARS-CoV-2 variants. Study-level findings and limits: People who got the vaccine had more spike-specific TCR breadth than people who got placebo. It is possible that the TCR breadth and depth analyses underestimated the total T cell responses.

The treatment was: around 19 received Ad26.COV2.S at low or high dose, single or two shots; five or six received placebo; per-sample allocation not given. The samples date from day 63 after the first vaccine or placebo injection. The sequence derives from a person aged 18 to 59 who received the Ad26.COV2.S COVID-19 vaccine or a placebo. This chain connects TRBV27 to TRBJ2-2, with TRBD1 identical over 10 bases. Sequenced here: peripheral blood, sampled in a trial of Ad26.COV2.S vaccine versus placebo. Written as DNA, the CDR3 is TGTGCCAGCAGTTTAGAAGCGGGACAGGGGAGAACCGGGGAGCTGTTTTTT. Residues: CASSLEAGQGRTGELFF.